This T cell receptor (beta chain) was sequenced for a study of T-cell memory formation after mild COVID-19. Overall study context: TCR clusters showed largely donor specificity.

TCRalpha and TCRbeta libraries used 5'RACE with constant-segment primers and UMIs. TCRdb analysed the 5' RACE reads with MiXCR anew, one entry per CDR3 protein. The sample shows fewer than 600,000 distinct CDR3 sequences, roughly 22% of them seen only once. Whole-study results and caveats: Mainly CM and EM harbored the contracting CD4+ clones; mainly EMRA harbored the CD8+ ones.

About this clonotype: The antigen remains unidentified.

The clonotype was recovered from an adult woman who had mild COVID-19 (a few samples of this study predate the infection). Cell type and time point are not known. Sequencing input: PBMCs or a T cell subset sorted from them (not recorded which).

CDR3 amino acids: CASTSGRVREKLFF. CDR3 DNA sequence: TGTGCCAGTACCTCGGGGAGGGTGCGTGAAAAACTGTTTTTT. V usage is TRBV19 and J usage is TRBJ1-4, with D hard to call. Trimming removed 7 bases at V and 7 bases at J, with 16 bases between. The V gene's germline CDR1 is LNHDA and CDR2 SQIVND (reference sequence). The CDR3 has 14 amino acids.